This TCR beta chain is from a study of high-grade serous ovarian cancer treatment subgroups. Study summary: On average, roughly 14,000 reads and 7,494 unique TCR beta rearrangements were obtained per sample. Whole-study findings and limits: Spatial context was lost because tumors were sequenced in bulk. The analyses considered CDR3 and ignored CDR1 and CDR2.

Regarding this clone: Its matching antigen is unknown.

This CDR3 spans 15 amino acids. Per the germline V gene, CDR1 is SGHDN and CDR2 is FVKESK. V shed 1 base, J shed 5 bases, and the junction held 6 bases outside the gene matches. Tumor samples were obtained before definitive surgery or chemotherapy. TCRdb's table, derived via immunoSEQ multiplex PCR, lists solely in-frame clones and lacks some. The table lists 8,000 to 10,000 clones, more than 70% of them singletons, with 10% in the top ten. The sample taken for sequencing was tumor tissue. This clonotype was obtained from a human donor with high-grade serous ovarian cancer. The rearrangement joins TRBV14 to TRBJ2-3; 7 nucleotides match TRBD2. The chain's CDR3 is CASSQGGGARDTQYF. CDR3 DNA sequence: TGTGCCAGCAGCCAAGGCGGGGGAGCCAGAGATACGCAGTATTTT. Looking up the rest from reference TRBV14 and TRBJ2-3 gives the full variable domain: EAGVTQFPSHSVIEKGQTVTLRCDPISGHDNLYWYRRVMGKEIKFLLHFVKESKQDESGMPNNRFLAERTGGTYSTLKVQPAELEDSGVYFCASSQGGGARDTQYFGPGTRLTVL.